Only a few counts were recorded for the clone carrying this T cell receptor beta chain. Its antigen is unidentified. At the time of sampling, donors were nominally healthy, though unrecorded immune exposures were likely. This CDR3 has 14 amino acids. CDR1 and CDR2 (germline): MNHEY, SMNVEV (reference sequence). Trimming left V 4 bases short and J 7 bases short, with 14 bases between. This sample is part of a study of cytomegalovirus exposure and HLA in healthy donors. Findings and caveats of the study: Later, TCR association rates were found to vary by HLA locus, highest for DRB1 and lowest for HLA-C. Based on reports, TCR beta sequences accurately predicted HLA-A and HLA-B alleles for most subjects. The study dropped some indistinguishable V segments, TRBV6-2 and TRBV6-3 among them.

The study ran its PCR with 60 Vbeta and 13 Jbeta primers. TCRdb keeps only in-frame clones here, not all; method: immunoSEQ multiplex PCR. The data contain around 100,000 clones, roughly 69% of them singletons. The chain uses TRBV27 and TRBJ2-1; D gene uncertain. The receptor comes from a man aged 25-45 years in good health and CMV-seropositive. The sample comprised PBMCs. The CDR3 DNA follows: TGTGCCAGCAGTTCTGCGGTAACGTGGAATGAGCAGTTCTTC. It is translated as CASSSAVTWNEQFF.